This T cell receptor (beta chain) was sequenced in a study of blood T cells in healthy people across ages. Next came a second PCR, run for roughly 6 to 11 cycles, which used a sample-barcoded 5' primer along with a J-beta primer mix. TCRdb passed the 5' RACE reads through MiXCR, listing each CDR3 protein once. The profile shows about 500,000 distinct CDR3 sequences, 24% of them singletons. Looked up from germline, CDR1 is DFQATT and CDR2 is SNEGSKA (reference sequence). V lost 4 bases and J 3 bases, leaving 15 bases between the germline ends. The CDR3 runs to 14 residues. In its sample, this clonotype was seen a few times. The sample also formed part of further work on T cells of mothers and their children.

Sequenced input: blood. This chain links TRBV20-1 with TRBJ1-1; D not resolved. This TCR was recovered from a boy between 10 and 17 years old in good health. CDR3 loop: CSAKKPGTDTEAFF. DNA of the CDR3: TGCAGTGCTAAAAAACCGGGAACAGACACTGAAGCTTTCTTT.